This TCR beta chain was recorded in a study of molecular identifiers for immune sequencing clone quantification. In the study overall: Five portions were made in replicates from RNA of around 20,000 or 100,000 naive CD8 cells, and four underwent sequencing.

Sorted inputs of roughly 17,000 to 1,100,000 cells, with 10%, 30% or 50% RNA, yielded naive CD8 libraries. This clonotype was recorded many times. The target antigen is unknown. CDR3 length: 14 residues. Deletions cut 4 bases from V and 1 base from J, with 10 bases between. From germline, CDR1 is MNHEY and CDR2 SVGEGT. The authors built bulk TCR libraries by previously described methods with listed TCR primers. Using its own MiXCR run on the PCR reads, TCRdb lists one record per CDR3 protein. Seen here are some 320,000 distinct CDR3 sequences, about a fifth observed once, and the top ten hold under 0.95%. Regarding the study as a whole: Clonotypes surpassing 20 RNA copies contained over 99% of effector molecules, versus under 1% in naive cells.

This TCR was sampled from a human donor in good health. Some libraries in this study had Jurkat cell RNA spiked in. The specimen was naive CD8+ T cells from blood, with Jurkat cell RNA spiked in. Stated subset: FACS-sorted CD8+CD4-CCR7+CD45RA+ naive T cells. The J gene is TRBJ2-5, the V gene TRBV6-2 or TRBV6-3; TRBD2 might be the D (6 bases). The CDR3 is CASSFSGLQETQYF. DNA for the CDR3: TGTGCCAGCAGTTTTAGCGGACTCCAAGAGACCCAGTACTTC.